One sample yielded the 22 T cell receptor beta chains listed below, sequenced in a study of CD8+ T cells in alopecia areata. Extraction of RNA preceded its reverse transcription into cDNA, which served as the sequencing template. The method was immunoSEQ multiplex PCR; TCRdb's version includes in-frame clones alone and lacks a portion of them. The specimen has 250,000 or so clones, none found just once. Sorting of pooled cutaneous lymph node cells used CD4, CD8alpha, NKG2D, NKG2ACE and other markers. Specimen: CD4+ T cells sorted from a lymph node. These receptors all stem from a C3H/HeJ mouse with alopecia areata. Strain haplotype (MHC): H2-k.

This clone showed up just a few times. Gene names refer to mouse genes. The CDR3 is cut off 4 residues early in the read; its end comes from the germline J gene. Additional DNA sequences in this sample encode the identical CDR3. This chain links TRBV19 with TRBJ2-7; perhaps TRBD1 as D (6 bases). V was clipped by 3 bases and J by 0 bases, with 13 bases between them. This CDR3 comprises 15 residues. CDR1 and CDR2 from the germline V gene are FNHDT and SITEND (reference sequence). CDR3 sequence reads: CASSTPGQSSYEQYF. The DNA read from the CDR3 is TGTGCCAGCAGTACTCCGGGACAAAGCTCCTAT.

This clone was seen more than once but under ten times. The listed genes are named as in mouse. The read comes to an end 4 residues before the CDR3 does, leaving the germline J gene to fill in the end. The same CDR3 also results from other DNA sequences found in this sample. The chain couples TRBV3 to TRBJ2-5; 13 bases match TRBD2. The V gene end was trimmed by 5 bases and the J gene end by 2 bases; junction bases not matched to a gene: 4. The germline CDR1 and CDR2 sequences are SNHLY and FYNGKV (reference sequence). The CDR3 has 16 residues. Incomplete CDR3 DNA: TGTGCCAGCAGCGGACTGGGGGGGCGAGGCCAAGAC. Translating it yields CASSGLGGRGQD. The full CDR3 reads CASSGLGGRGQDTQYF. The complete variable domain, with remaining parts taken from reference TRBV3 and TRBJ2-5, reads GPKVLQIPSHQIIDMGQMVTLNCDPVSNHLYFYWYKQILGQQMEFLVNFYNGKVMEKSKLFKDQFSVERPDGSYFTLKIQPTALEDSAVYFCASSGLGGRGQDTQYFGPGTRLLVL.

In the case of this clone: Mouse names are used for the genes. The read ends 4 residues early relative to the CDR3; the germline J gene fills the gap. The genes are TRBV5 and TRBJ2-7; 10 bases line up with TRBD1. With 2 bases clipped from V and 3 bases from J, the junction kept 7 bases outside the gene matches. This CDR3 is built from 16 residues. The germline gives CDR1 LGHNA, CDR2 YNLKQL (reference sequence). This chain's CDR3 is CASSQRPGTGDYEQYF. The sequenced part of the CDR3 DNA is TGTGCCAGCAGCCAACGTCCCGGGACAGGGGACTAT.

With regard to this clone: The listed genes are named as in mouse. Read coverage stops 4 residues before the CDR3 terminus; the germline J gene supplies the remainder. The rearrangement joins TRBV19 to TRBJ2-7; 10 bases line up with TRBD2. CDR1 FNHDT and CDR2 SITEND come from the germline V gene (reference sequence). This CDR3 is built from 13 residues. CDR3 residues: CASRTGGMYEQYF. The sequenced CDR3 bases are TGTGCCAGCAGGACTGGGGGGATGTAT.

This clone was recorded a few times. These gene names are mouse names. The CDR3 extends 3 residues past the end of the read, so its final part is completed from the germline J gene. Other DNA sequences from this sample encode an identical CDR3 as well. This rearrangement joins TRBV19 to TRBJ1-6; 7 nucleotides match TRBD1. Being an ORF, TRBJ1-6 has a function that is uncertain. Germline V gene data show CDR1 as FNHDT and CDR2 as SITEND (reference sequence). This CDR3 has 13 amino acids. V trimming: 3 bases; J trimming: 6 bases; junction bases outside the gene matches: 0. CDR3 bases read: TGTGCCAGCAGTACAGGGGGTAATTCGCCC. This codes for CASSTGGNSP. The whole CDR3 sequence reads CASSTGGNSPLYF.

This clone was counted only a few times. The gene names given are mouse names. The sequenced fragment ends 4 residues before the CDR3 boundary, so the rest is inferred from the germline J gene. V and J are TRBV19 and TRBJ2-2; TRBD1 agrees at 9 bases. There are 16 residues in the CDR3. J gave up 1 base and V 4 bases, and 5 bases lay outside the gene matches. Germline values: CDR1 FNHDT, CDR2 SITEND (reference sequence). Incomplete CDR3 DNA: TGTGCCAGCAGTGGGGACAGGGACAGAAACACCGGG. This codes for CASSGDRDRNTG. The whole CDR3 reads CASSGDRDRNTGQLYF.

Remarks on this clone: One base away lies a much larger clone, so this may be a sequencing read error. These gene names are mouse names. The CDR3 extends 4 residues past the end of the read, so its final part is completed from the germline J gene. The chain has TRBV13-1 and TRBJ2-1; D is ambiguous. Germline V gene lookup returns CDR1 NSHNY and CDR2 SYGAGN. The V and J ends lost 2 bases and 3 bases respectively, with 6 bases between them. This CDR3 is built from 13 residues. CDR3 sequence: CASSEVSYAEQFF. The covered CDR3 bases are TGTGCCAGCAGTGAGGTCAGCTATGCT.

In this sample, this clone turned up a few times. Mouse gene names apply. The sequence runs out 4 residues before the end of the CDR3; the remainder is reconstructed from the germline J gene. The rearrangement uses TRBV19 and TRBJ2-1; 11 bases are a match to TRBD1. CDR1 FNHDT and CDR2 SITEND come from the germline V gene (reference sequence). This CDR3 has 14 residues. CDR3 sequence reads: CAATRTGGAAEQFF. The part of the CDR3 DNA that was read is TGTGCCGCAACAAGGACAGGGGGCGCGGCT.

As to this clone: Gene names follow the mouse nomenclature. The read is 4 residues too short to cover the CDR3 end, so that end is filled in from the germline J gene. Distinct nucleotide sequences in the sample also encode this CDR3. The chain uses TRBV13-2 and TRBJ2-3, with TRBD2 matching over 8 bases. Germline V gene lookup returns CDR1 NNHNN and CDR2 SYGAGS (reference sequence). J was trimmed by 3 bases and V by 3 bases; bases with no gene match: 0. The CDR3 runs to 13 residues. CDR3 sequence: CASGGLGAETLYF. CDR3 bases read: TGTGCCAGCGGTGGACTGGGGGCAGAA.

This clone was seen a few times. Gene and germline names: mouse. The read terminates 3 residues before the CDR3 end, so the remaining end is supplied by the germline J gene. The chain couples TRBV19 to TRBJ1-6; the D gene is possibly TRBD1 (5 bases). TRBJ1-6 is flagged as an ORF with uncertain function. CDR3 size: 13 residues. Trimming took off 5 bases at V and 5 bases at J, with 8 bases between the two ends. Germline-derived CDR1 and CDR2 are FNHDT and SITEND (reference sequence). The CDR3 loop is CASRDTNNSPLYF. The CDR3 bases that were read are TGTGCCAGCAGGGACACCAATAATTCGCCC.

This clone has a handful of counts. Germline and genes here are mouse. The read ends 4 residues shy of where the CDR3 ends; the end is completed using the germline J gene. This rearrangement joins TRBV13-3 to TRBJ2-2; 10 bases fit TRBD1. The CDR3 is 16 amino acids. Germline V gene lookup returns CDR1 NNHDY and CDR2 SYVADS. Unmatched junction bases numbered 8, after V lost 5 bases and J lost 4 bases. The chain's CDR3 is CASRADRGQGTGQLYF. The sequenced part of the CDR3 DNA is TGTGCCAGCAGGGCCGACAGGGGGCAGGGCACCGGG.

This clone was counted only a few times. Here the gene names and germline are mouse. CDR3 region: CASSEVNSPLYF. Incomplete CDR3 DNA: TGTGCCAGCAGTGAAGTAAATTCGCCC. The V and J genes are TRBV13-3 and TRBJ1-6; D ambiguous. The CDR3 end falls 3 residues outside the read, so it is completed with the germline J gene. TRBJ1-6 is filed as an ORF, its function uncertain. Per germline, CDR1 NNHDY and CDR2 SYVADS. CDR3 length: 12 residues. V dropped 2 bases and J dropped 7 bases, with 4 bases sitting between them.

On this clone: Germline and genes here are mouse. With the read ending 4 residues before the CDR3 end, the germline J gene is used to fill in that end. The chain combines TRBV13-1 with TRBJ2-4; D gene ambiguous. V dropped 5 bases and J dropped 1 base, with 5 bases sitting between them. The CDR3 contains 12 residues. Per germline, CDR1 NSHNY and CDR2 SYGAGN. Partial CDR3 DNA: TGTGCCAGCAGCCAGGGTCAAAAC. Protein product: CASSQGQN. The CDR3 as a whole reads CASSQGQNTLYF.

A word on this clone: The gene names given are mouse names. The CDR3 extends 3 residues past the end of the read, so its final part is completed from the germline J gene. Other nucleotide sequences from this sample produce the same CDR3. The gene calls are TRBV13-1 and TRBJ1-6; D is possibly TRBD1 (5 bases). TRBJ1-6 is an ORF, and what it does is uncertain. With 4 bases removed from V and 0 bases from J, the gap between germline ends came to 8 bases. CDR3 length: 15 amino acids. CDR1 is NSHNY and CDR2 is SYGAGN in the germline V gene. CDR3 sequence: CASSPDNSYNSPLYF. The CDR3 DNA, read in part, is TGTGCCAGCAGTCCGGACAATTCCTATAATTCGCCC.

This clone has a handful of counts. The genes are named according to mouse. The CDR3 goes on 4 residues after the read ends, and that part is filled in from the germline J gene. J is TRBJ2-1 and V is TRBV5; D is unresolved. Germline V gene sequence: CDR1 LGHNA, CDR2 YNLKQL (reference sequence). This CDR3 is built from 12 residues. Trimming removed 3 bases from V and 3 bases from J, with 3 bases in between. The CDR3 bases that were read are TGTGCCAGCAGCCATATCTATGCT. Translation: CASSHIYA. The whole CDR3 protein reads CASSHIYAEQFF.

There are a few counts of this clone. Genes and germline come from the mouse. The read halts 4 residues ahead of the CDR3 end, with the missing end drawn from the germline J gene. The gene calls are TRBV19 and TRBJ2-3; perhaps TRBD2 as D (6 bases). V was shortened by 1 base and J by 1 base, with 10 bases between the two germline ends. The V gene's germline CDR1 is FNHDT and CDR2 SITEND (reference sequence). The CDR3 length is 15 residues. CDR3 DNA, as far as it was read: TGTGCCAGCAGTATATTTTCTGGGGGTGCAGAA. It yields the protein CASSIFSGGAE. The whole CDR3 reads CASSIFSGGAETLYF.

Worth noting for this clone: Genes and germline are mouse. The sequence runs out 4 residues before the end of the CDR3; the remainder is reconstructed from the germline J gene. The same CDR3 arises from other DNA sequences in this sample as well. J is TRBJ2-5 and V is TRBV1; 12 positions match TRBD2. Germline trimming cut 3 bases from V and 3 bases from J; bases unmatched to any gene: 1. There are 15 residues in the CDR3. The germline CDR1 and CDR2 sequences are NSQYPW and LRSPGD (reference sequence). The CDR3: CTCSADWGGQDTQYF. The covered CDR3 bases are TGCACCTGCAGTGCGGACTGGGGGGGACAAGAC.

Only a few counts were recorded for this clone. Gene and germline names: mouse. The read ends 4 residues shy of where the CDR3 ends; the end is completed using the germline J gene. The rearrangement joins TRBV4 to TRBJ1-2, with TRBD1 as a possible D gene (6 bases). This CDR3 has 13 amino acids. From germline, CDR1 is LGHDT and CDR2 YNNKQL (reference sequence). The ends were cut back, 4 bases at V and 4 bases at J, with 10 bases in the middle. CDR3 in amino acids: CASSFYRVSDYTF. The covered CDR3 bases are TGTGCCAGCAGCTTTTACAGGGTCTCC.

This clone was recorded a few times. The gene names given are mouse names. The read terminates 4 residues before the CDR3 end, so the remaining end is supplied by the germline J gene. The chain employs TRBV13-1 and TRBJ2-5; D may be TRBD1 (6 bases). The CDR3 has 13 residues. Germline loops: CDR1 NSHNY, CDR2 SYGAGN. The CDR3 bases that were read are TGTGCCAGCAGTGGTACAGGGACAGAC. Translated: CASSGTGTD. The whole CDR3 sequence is CASSGTGTDTQYF.

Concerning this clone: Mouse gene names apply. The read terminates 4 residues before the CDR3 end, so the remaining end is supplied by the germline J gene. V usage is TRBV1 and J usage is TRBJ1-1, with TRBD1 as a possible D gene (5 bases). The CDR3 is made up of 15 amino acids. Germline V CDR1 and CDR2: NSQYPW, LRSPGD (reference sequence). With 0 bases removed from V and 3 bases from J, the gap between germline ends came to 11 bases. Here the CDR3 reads CTCSAERGGDTEVFF. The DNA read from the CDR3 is TGCACCTGCAGTGCAGAAAGGGGAGGGGACACA. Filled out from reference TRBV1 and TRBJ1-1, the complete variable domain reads VTLLEQNPRWRLVPRGQAVNLRCILKNSQYPWMSWYQQDLQKQLQWLFTLRSPGDKEVKSLPGADYLATRVTDTELRLQVANMSQGRTLYCTCSAERGGDTEVFFGKGTRLTVV.

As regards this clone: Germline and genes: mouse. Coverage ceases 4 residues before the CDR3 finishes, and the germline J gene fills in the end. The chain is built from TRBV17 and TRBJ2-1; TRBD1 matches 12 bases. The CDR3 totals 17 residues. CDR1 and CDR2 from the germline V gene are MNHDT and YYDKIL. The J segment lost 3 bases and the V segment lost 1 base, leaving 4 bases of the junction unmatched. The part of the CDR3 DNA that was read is TGTGCTAGCAGTAGAGGGGACAGGGGGCGCCGCTATGCT. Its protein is CASSRGDRGRRYA. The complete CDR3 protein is CASSRGDRGRRYAEQFF. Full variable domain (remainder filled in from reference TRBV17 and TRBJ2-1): DTTVKQNPRYKLARVGKPVNLICSQTMNHDTMYWYQKKPNQAPKLLLFYYDKILNREADTFEKFQSSRPNNSFCSLYIGSAGLEYSAMYLCASSRGDRGRRYAEQFFGPGTRLTVL.

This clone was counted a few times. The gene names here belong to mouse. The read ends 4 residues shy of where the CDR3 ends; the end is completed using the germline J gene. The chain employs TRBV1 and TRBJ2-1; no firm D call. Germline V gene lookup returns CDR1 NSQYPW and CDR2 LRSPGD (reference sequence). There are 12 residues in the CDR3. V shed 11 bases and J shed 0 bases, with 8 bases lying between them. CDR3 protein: CTGSGNYAEQFF. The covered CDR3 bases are TGCACCGGCTCTGGTAACTATGCT.